The clone carrying this T cell receptor (beta chain) was seen just once. Antigen unknown. Germline assignment: CDR1 MNHEY and CDR2 SMNVEV (reference sequence). V lost 3 bases, J lost 2 bases, and 14 bases lay in between. The CDR3 loop spans 15 amino acids. The sample is drawn from a study of T cell repertoires in cytomegalovirus infection. In the study overall: Both a matching HLA type and CMV infection were indicated by public TCR beta signatures. Notes on the study in general: Public TCR beta family frequency separated CMV-and-HLA carriers, including in an independent cohort. It was HLA-C-restricted CMV-specific TCR beta clonotypes that dominated the response ex vivo.

Via MiXCR, TCRdb re-called the reads, giving one row per CDR3 protein. The sample yields just over 300,000 distinct CDR3 sequences, roughly 15% seen once. This clonotype was sampled from a human donor in good health (CMV status not recorded). Some clones in this sample may be carry-over from other donors' samples. The chain recombines TRBV27 with TRBJ2-7; D is unclear. The sequencing input was PBMCs. The DNA of the CDR3 is TGTGCCAGCAGTTTCTTAAGGGAATCGGCCTACGAGCAGTACTTC. Translating it yields CASSFLRESAYEQYF.